These 21 T cell receptor beta chains came from one sample sequenced in a study of beta chain features in type 1 diabetes. The authors reverse transcribed all of the isolated RNA, so sequencing captured expressed TCRB transcripts. TCRdb's table, derived via immunoSEQ multiplex PCR, lists solely in-frame clones and lacks some. The sample shows some 500,000 clones, roughly an eighth of them seen only once. Input material: naive CD4+ T cells from blood. These receptors were collected from a woman aged 18-29 years in good health.

This clone was observed a handful of times. The chain recombines TRBV7-9 with TRBJ1-2, with TRBD1 as a possible D gene (5 bases). The CDR3 sequence is 15 residues long. Germline-derived CDR1 and CDR2 are SEHNR and FQNEAQ (reference sequence). Deletions cut 2 bases from V and 0 bases from J, with 10 bases between. In DNA form, the CDR3 reads TGTGCCAGCAGCTTAAAGGCAGGGACTAACTATGGCTACACCTTC. It is translated as CASSLKAGTNYGYTF.

The gene calls are TRBV6-5 and TRBJ2-4; 7 nucleotides align to TRBD2. The CDR3 sequence is 11 residues long. Germline CDR1 reads MNHEY; CDR2 reads SVGAGI. V gave up 10 bases and J gave up 10 bases; unmatched junction bases: 7. In DNA form, the CDR3 reads TGTGCCACCCGGTGGGAGGGGATTCAGTACTTC. Its translation is CATRWEGIQYF.

The table lists this clone with a few counts. The V and J genes are TRBV9 and TRBJ2-5; D is possibly TRBD2 (5 bases). Germline V gene data show CDR1 as SGDLS and CDR2 as YYNGEE. The V end was cut by 0 bases, the J end by 5 bases, with 8 bases between. The CDR3 loop spans 13 amino acids. The CDR3 here is CASSVAGGETQYF. The CDR3 coding sequence is TGTGCCAGCAGCGTAGCCGGAGGCGAGACCCAGTACTTC. Drawing the rest from reference TRBV9 and TRBJ2-5, the complete variable domain is DSGVTQTPKHLITATGQRVTLRCSPRSGDLSVYWYQQSLDQGLQFLIQYYNGEERAKGNILERFSAQQFPDLHSELNLSSLELGDSALYFCASSVAGGETQYFGPGTRLLVL.

The rearrangement uses TRBV4-2 and TRBJ2-1, with 7 bases fitting TRBD2. Per germline, CDR1 LGHNA and CDR2 YNFKEQ. This CDR3 region has 16 residues. V lost 5 bases to trimming and J lost 1 base; unmatched junction nucleotides: 8. This CDR3 reads CASSYRDYQSYNEQFF. CDR3 coding DNA: TGTGCCAGCAGCTACCGGGACTACCAATCCTACAATGAGCAGTTCTTC.

The sample holds a few counts of this clone. The gene calls are TRBV7-9 and TRBJ1-6; the D is unclear. The ends were cut back, 1 base at V and 6 bases at J, with 7 bases in the middle. The CDR3 covers 14 residues. Germline V gene lookup returns CDR1 SEHNR and CDR2 FQNEAQ (reference sequence). The DNA of the CDR3 is TGTGCCAGCAGCTTAGGGGTGGCTAATTCACCCCTCCACTTT. It is translated as CASSLGVANSPLHF.

In this sample, this clone turned up a few times. V is TRBV6-5 and J is TRBJ1-2, with D uncertain. The CDR3 extends over 13 amino acids. In germline, CDR1 is MNHEY, CDR2 SVGAGI. V dropped 2 bases and J dropped 8 bases, with 12 bases sitting between them. The DNA of the CDR3 is TGTGCCAGCAGTTACGTTGGAGGGCAAGGCTACACCTTC. Amino acids: CASSYVGGQGYTF.

This clone appeared a few times. Here the CDR3 DNA reads TGCAGCACCAGGGCCCTAGAGGCCGAAGAGACCCAGTACTTC. Translated: CSTRALEAEETQYF. The V call is TRBV29-1, the J call TRBJ2-5; D perhaps matches TRBD1 (5 bases). CDR1 SQVTM and CDR2 ANQGSEA come from the germline V gene. This CDR3 comprises 14 residues. Trimming cost V 8 bases and J 3 bases, with 19 bases left between them.

The chain is built from TRBV7-9 and TRBJ2-7; the D gene is possibly TRBD2 (6 bases). V was cut by 2 bases and J by 5 bases, with 13 bases left in between. CDR3 length: 14 amino acids. Germline loops: CDR1 SEHNR, CDR2 FQNEAQ (reference sequence). The CDR3 DNA reads as TGTGCCAGCAGCTTACAGGGTGCGGGAAACGAGCAGTACTTC. Translation gives CASSLQGAGNEQYF. Full variable domain (missing parts from reference TRBV7-9 and TRBJ2-7): DTGVSQNPRHKITKRGQNVTFRCDPISEHNRLYWYRQTLGQGPEFLTYFQNEAQLEKSRLLSDRFSAERPKGSFSTLEIQRTEQGDSAMYLCASSLQGAGNEQYFGPGTRLTVT.

This clone came up a few times. The chain carries TRBV30 and TRBJ1-5, with D possibly TRBD1 on 5 matching bases. V was cut by 0 bases and J by 6 bases, with 36 bases left in between. The CDR3 has 22 residues. CDR1 is GTSNPN and CDR2 is SVGIG in the germline V gene (reference sequence). The CDR3 protein is CAWSVRLQGVIRSRRSGQPQHF. CDR3 nucleotides: TGTGCCTGGAGTGTACGGCTGCAGGGAGTAATCCGAAGCCGCCGATCAGGTCAGCCCCAGCATTTT.

This clone was seen a handful of times. The DNA of the CDR3 is TGTGCCAGCAGCCGAATGGGCAACCAAGAGACCCAGTACTTC. Translating it yields CASSRMGNQETQYF. The chain has TRBV4-2 and TRBJ2-5; D ambiguous. The CDR3 runs 14 residues. CDR1 and CDR2 from the germline V gene are LGHNA and YNFKEQ. The germline V and J ends were trimmed by 4 bases and 0 bases, with 9 bases remaining between them.

There are a few counts of this clone. Other DNA sequences of this sample code for an identical CDR3. The chain employs TRBV9 and TRBJ2-1; 9 bases are shared with TRBD2. The CDR3 covers 15 residues. Germline V gene data show CDR1 as SGDLS and CDR2 as YYNGEE. The V gene end was trimmed by 2 bases and the J gene end by 2 bases; junction bases not matched to a gene: 2. CDR3 sequence (DNA): TGTGCCAGCAGCGTGGCGGGAGGGCCCTACAATGAGCAGTTCTTC. This encodes CASSVAGGPYNEQFF.

The chain uses TRBV7-2 and TRBJ2-1; D may be TRBD2 (7 bases). The germline V gene has CDR1 SGHTA and CDR2 FQGNSA. Trimming removed 0 bases at V and 5 bases at J, with 11 bases between. The CDR3 has 15 amino acids. In nucleotides, the CDR3 is TGTGCCAGCAGCTTAGCGGGAGGGGGTCACAATGAGCAGTTCTTC. Encoded protein: CASSLAGGGHNEQFF.

This clone appeared a single time. The V and J genes are TRBV5-4 and TRBJ2-5; D not resolved. The germline V gene has CDR1 SGHNT and CDR2 YYREEE (reference sequence). The CDR3 has 13 amino acids. V was clipped by 0 bases and J by 1 base, with 4 bases between them. The CDR3 is CASSLVGQETQYF. CDR3 sequence (DNA): TGTGCCAGCAGCTTGGTGGGCCAAGAGACCCAGTACTTC.

In its sample, this clone was seen a few times. The J gene is TRBJ2-1, the V gene TRBV10-3, with D tentatively TRBD1 (5 bases). CDR1 is ENHRY, CDR2 SYGVKD, per germline. The CDR3 is 14 amino acids. V was trimmed by 6 bases and J by 0 bases, leaving 9 bases between them. CDR3 nucleotides: TGTGCCATCAGAAACAGGAGCTCCTACAATGAGCAGTTCTTC. It encodes CAIRNRSSYNEQFF.

This clone was observed many times. The genes are TRBV10-3 and TRBJ2-1; 11 bases line up with TRBD2. Germline V lookup: CDR1 ENHRY, CDR2 SYGVKD. The CDR3 is 15 residues long. The J segment lost 4 bases and the V segment lost 7 bases, leaving 6 bases of the junction unmatched. Written as DNA, the CDR3 is TGTGCCATCAAGGAGGGACTAGCGGAGTACAATGAGCAGTTCTTC. This sequence encodes CAIKEGLAEYNEQFF.

The rearrangement joins TRBV13 to TRBJ2-3; D possibly corresponds to TRBD1 (7 bases). The CDR3 spans 15 residues. From germline, CDR1 is PRHDT and CDR2 FYEKMQ (reference sequence). V lost 1 base and J lost 5, with 13 bases in between. In nucleotides, the CDR3 is TGTGCCAGCAGCTTAGAAGGAGGGGGCGGAGATACGCAGTATTTT. This codes for CASSLEGGGGDTQYF.

The chain couples TRBV9 to TRBJ2-7; D assignment may be TRBD1 or TRBD2 (6 bases each). The CDR3 has 14 amino acids. Germline V gives CDR1 SGDLS, CDR2 YYNGEE. Trimming stripped 4 bases from V and 2 bases from J, with 13 bases between. The CDR3 region has the DNA TGTGCCAGCAGCCAAGGGGGGACCCCCTACGAGCAGTACTTC. Amino acids: CASSQGGTPYEQYF.

This clone was observed a few times. The gene calls are TRBV7-9 and TRBJ1-2; tentatively, D is TRBD1 (5 bases). The CDR3 has 14 residues. Germline lookup yields CDR1 SEHNR and CDR2 FQNEAQ (reference sequence). V was pared by 7 bases and J by 6 bases, with 18 bases between. CDR3 loop: CASTNWGSGDGYTF. The CDR3 nucleotides read TGTGCCAGCACCAACTGGGGCAGCGGGGATGGCTACACCTTC.

The J gene is TRBJ2-5, the V gene TRBV2; D not resolved. Germline loops: CDR1 SNHLY, CDR2 FYNNEI. The CDR3 is 13 residues long. With 7 bases removed from V and 5 bases from J, the gap between germline ends came to 14 bases. The CDR3 reads CASNVGTGETQYF. The CDR3 DNA reads TGTGCCAGCAACGTCGGCACCGGGGAGACCCAGTACTTC.

For this clone: The identical CDR3 is also encoded by other nucleotide sequences in the sample. The V gene is TRBV5-1, the J gene TRBJ1-1; D not certain. Trimming removed 0 bases at V and 3 bases at J, with 6 bases between. CDR1 and CDR2 (germline): SGHRS, YFSETQ. The CDR3 sequence is 13 residues long. The CDR3 sequence is CASSLGGDTEAFF. For the CDR3, the DNA is TGCGCCAGCAGCTTGGGTGGGGACACTGAAGCTTTCTTT.

In its sample, this clone was seen a few times. The chain recombines TRBV4-2 with TRBJ1-6; tentatively, D is TRBD1 (6 bases). Germline-derived CDR1 and CDR2 are LGHNA and YNFKEQ. The CDR3 covers 17 residues. V was shortened by 1 base and J by 3 bases, with 13 bases between the two germline ends. CDR3 bases: TGTGCCAGCAGCCAAGGGGGGCAGTCGGGCTATAATTCACCCCTCCACTTT. This codes for CASSQGGQSGYNSPLHF.